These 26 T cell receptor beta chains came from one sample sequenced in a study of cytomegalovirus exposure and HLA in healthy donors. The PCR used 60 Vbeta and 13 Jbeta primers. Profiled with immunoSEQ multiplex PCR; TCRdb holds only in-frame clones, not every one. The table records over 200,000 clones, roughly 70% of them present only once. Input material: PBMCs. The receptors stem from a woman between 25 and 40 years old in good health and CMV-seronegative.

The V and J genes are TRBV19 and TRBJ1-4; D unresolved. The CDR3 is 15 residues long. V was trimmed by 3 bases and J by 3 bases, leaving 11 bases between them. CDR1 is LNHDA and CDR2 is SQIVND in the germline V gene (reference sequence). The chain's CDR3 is CASSMRAVPNEKLFF. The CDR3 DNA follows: TGTGCCAGTAGTATGAGGGCCGTCCCTAATGAAAAACTGTTTTTT.

This CDR3 reads CAWRKTSGTYEQYF. The CDR3 DNA reads TGTGCCTGGAGAAAGACTAGCGGCACCTACGAGCAGTACTTC. V is TRBV30 and J is TRBJ2-7; TRBD2 matches at 9 bases. Losses at the gene ends were 3 bases for V and 2 bases for J; bases not matched to a gene: 5. This CDR3 has 14 amino acids. Germline loops: CDR1 GTSNPN, CDR2 SVGIG (reference sequence).

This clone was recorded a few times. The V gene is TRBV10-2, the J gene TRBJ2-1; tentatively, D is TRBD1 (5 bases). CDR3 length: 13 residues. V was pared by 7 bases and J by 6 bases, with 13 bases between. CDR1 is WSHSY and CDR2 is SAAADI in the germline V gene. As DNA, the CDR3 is TGCGCCAGCACCTGGACATCCGGCAATGAGCAGTTCTTC. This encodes CASTWTSGNEQFF.

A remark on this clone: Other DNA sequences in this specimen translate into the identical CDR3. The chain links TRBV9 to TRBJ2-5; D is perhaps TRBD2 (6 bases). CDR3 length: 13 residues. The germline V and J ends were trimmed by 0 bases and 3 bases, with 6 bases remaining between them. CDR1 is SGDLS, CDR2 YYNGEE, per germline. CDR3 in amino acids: CASSVGGEETQYF. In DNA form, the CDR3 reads TGTGCCAGCAGCGTAGGGGGGGAAGAGACCCAGTACTTC.

The DNA for the CDR3 is TGTGCCAGCGACCCGTGGGCCACAGATACGCAGTATTTT. Encoded protein: CASDPWATDTQYF. V and J are TRBV7-2 and TRBJ2-3; D remains ambiguous. With 8 bases removed from V and 2 bases from J, the gap between germline ends came to 11 bases. This CDR3 region has 13 residues. Germline V CDR1 and CDR2: SGHTA, FQGNSA.

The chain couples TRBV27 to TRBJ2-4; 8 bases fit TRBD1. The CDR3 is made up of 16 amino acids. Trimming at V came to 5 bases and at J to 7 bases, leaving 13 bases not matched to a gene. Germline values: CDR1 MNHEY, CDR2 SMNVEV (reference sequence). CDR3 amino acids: CASSPGAGGFQNIQYF. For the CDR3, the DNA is TGTGCCAGCAGTCCCGGGGCAGGGGGCTTCCAGAACATTCAGTACTTC.

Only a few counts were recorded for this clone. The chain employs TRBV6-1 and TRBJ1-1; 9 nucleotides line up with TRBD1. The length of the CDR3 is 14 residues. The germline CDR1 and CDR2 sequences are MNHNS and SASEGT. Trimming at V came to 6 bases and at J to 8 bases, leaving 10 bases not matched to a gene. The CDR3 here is CASSNTGGAGEAFF. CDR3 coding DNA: TGTGCCAGCAGCAACACAGGGGGCGCGGGCGAAGCTTTCTTT.

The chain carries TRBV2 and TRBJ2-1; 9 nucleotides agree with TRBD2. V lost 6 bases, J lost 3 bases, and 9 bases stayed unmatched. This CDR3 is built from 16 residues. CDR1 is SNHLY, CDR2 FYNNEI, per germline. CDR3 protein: CASSDRRGGFYNEQFF. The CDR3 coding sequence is TGTGCCAGCAGCGATCGGCGGGGGGGGTTCTACAATGAGCAGTTCTTC.

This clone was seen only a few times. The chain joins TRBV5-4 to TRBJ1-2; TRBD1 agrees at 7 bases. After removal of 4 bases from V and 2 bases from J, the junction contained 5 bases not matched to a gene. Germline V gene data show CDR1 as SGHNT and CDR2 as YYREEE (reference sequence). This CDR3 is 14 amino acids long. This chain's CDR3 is CASSLDRRNYGYTF. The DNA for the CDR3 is TGTGCCAGCAGCCTGGACAGGCGGAACTATGGCTACACCTTC.

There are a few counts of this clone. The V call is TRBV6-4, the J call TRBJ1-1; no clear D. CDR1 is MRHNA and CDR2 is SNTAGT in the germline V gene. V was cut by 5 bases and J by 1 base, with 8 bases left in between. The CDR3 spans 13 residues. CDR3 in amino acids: CASSLQWNTEAFF. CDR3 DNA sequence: TGTGCCAGCAGTCTACAGTGGAACACTGAAGCTTTCTTT.

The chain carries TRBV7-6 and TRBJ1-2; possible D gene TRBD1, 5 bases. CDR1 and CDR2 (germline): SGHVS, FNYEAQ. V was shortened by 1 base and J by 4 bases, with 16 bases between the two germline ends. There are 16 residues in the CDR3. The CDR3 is CASSLGFGGIGYGYTF. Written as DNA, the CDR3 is TGTGCCAGCAGCTTAGGGTTCGGGGGAATCGGCTATGGCTACACCTTC.

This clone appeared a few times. For the CDR3, the DNA is TGTGCCAGCAGCCGAAGCGAAATGAACACCGGGGAGCTGTTTTTT. It codes for CASSRSEMNTGELFF. V gene TRBV4-2 combines with J gene TRBJ2-2; the D is unclear. Germline V lookup: CDR1 LGHNA, CDR2 YNFKEQ. The CDR3 totals 15 residues. Trimming shortened V by 4 bases and J by 1 base, and 10 bases separated the two germline ends.

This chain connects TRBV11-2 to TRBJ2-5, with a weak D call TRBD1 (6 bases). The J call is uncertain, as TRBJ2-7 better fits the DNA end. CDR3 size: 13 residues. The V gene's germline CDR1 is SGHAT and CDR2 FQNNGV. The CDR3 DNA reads TGTGCCAGCACCAGACAGGTTTCCTACGAGCAGTACTTC. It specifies CASTRQVSYEQYF.

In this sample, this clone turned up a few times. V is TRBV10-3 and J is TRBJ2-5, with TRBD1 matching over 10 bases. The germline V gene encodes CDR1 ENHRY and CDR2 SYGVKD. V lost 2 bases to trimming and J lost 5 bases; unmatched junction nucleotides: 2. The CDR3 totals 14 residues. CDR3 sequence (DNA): TGTGCCATCAGTGAGGACAGGGGGCTGGAGACCCAGTACTTC. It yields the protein CAISEDRGLETQYF.

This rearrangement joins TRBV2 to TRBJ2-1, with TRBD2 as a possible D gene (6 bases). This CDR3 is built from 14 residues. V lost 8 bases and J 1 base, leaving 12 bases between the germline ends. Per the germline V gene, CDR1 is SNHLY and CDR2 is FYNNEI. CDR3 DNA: TGTGCCAGCGAATCGAGCGGGTCCTACAATGAGCAGTTCTTC. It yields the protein CASESSGSYNEQFF.

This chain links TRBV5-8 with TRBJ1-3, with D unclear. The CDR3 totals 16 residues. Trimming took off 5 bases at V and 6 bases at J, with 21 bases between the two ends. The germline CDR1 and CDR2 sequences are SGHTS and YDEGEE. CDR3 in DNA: TGTGCCAGCAGTCTTGGTGTACGCGGAGTGGAAAACACCATATATTTT. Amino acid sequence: CASSLGVRGVENTIYF.

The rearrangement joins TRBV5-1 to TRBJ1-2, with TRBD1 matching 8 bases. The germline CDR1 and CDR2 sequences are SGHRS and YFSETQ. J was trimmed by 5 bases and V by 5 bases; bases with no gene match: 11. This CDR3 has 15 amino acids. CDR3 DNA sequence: TGCGCCAGCAGGCAGACAGGGGACGTCTTGTATGGCTACACCTTC. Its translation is CASRQTGDVLYGYTF.

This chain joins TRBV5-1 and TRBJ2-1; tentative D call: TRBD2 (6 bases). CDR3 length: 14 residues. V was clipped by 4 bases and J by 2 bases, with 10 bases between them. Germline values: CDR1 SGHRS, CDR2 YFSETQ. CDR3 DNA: TGCGCCAGCAGCGCAGCGGGTGCCTACAATGAGCAGTTCTTC. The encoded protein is CASSAAGAYNEQFF.

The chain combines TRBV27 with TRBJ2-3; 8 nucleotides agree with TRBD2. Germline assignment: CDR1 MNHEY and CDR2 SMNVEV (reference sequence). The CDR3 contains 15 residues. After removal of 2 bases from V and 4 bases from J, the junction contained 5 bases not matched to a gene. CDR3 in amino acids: CASSLNGGAADTQYF. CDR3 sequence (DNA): TGTGCCAGCAGTTTAAACGGGGGGGCGGCAGATACGCAGTATTTT.

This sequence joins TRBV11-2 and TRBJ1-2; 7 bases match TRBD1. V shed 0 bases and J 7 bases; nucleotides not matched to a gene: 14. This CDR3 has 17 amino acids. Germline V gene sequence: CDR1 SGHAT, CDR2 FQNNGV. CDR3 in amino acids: CASSLDLNTGVGAGYTF. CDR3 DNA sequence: TGTGCCAGCAGCTTAGATCTCAATACAGGGGTTGGGGCTGGCTACACCTTC.

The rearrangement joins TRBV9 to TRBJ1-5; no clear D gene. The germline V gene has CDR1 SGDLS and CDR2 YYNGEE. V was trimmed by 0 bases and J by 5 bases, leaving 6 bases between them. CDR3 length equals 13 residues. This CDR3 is CASSVGRDQPQHF. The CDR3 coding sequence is TGTGCCAGCAGCGTAGGGAGGGATCAGCCCCAGCATTTT.

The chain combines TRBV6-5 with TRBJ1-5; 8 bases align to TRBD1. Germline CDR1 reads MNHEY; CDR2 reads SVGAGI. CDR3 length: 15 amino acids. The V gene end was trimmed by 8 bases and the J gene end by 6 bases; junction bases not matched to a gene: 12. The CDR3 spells CASAVQGAEGQPQHF. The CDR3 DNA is TGTGCCAGCGCAGTCCAGGGGGCTGAGGGTCAGCCCCAGCATTTT.

The CDR3 here is CASSTTDGTFNQPQHF. For the CDR3, the DNA is TGTGCCAGCAGCACGACGGACGGGACTTTCAATCAGCCCCAGCATTTT. This chain joins TRBV7-9 and TRBJ1-5; TRBD1 is a possible D gene (5 bases). Looked up from germline, CDR1 is SEHNR and CDR2 is FQNEAQ (reference sequence). CDR3 length: 16 amino acids. V lost 5 bases to trimming and J lost 3 bases, with 17 bases between them.

Here the CDR3 DNA reads TGTGCCACCAGCGGAGGGGGCCGGGGGTACACTGAAGCTTTCTTT. Protein product: CATSGGGRGYTEAFF. This chain uses TRBV15 with TRBJ1-1; 7 bases align to TRBD1. Germline V gene lookup returns CDR1 LNHNV and CDR2 YYDKDF (reference sequence). The length of the CDR3 is 15 residues. V dropped 5 bases and J dropped 3; count of bases not matched to a gene: 9.

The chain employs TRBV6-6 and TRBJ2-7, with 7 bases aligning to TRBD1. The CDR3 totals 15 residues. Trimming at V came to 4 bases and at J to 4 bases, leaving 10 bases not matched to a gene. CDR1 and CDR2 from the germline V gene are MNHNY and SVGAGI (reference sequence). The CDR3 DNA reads TGTGCCAGCAGTTTCCGGGACAGCCAGAAGTACGAGCAGTACTTC. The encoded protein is CASSFRDSQKYEQYF.

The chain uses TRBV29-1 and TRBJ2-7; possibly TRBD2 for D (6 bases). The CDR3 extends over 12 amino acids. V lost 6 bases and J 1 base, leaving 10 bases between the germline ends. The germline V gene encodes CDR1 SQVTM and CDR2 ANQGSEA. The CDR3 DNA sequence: TGCAGCGTCTCTAGCGCTTCCTACGAGCAGTACTTC. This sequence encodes CSVSSASYEQYF.